These T cell receptor beta chains were read from a single sample in a study of blood T cell repertoires in COVID-19. Assay: immunoSEQ multiplex PCR; the TCRdb copy retains only in-frame clones and omits some. Among about 210,000 clones listed, 85% to 90% were seen once. The specimen sequenced was peripheral blood. The receptor source for this set is a man aged 18 to 35 with active or convalescent COVID-19. Both conserved end residues are part of each CDR3. The size entry is marked missing in some rows and otherwise reads once, few, many or a size class.

CASSYSPQEETQYF,TRBJ2-5,-,TRBV6-5,14
CAIGGDTLNTIYF,TRBJ1-3,-,TRBV10-3,13
CASSSGQGLGTEAFF,TRBJ1-1,-,TRBV7-9,15
CASSLEAGRFYNEQFF,TRBJ2-1,-,TRBV7-3,16
CAWTTGGTEAFF,TRBJ1-1,-,TRBV30,12
CASSQSGADTQYF,TRBJ2-3,-,TRBV28,13
CASSQVRSRISGNTIYF,TRBJ1-3,-,TRBV3-1/TRBV3-2,17
CASSHGSVGAGNEQFF,TRBJ2-1,once,TRBV4-2,16
CASSAALSGTGMHNEQFF,TRBJ2-1,-,TRBV18,18
CASSSGGTNQPQHF,TRBJ1-5,-,TRBV6-5,14
CASSLAGAFYEQYF,TRBJ2-7,once,TRBV19,14
CASSVQGERIAEKLFF,TRBJ1-4,once,TRBV19,16
CASSIGTPPPFYGYTF,TRBJ1-2,once,TRBV11-2,16
CASSPGLAGEKSSYEQYF,TRBJ2-7,-,TRBV18,18
CASMGPGLAGVISDTQYF,TRBJ2-3,-,TRBV19,18
CASSYPGQGGADTQYF,TRBJ2-3,-,TRBV5-1,16
CASSFASGIQGYTF,TRBJ1-2,few,TRBV5-4,14
CSAGDRDTGELFF,TRBJ2-2,-,TRBV29-1,13
CAIRVTGTGDSPLHF,TRBJ1-6,-,TRBV10-3,15
CASSLGGNQWVYGYTF,TRBJ1-2,-,TRBV5-4,16
CASSQDVRGLAYPPHNEQFF,TRBJ2-1,once,TRBV3-1/TRBV3-2,20
CASSLAAEASTEAFF,TRBJ1-1,-,TRBV7-6,15
CASRREQGLSNYGYTF,TRBJ1-2,-,TRBV2,16
CASRKATAGTGNSPLHF,TRBJ1-6,-,TRBV10-3,17
CASSEVARGYGYTF,TRBJ1-2,-,TRBV2,14
CASSKVGGYTF,TRBJ1-2,-,TRBV21-1,11
CASSLVAGRETQYF,TRBJ2-5,-,TRBV5-6,14
CASSWGAGDGYTF,TRBJ1-2,-,TRBV12-3/TRBV12-4,13
CASSLVGQTPYGYTF,TRBJ1-2,-,TRBV7-9,15
CASSPGGGSSVTEAFF,TRBJ1-1,-,TRBV5-4,16
CASSARLAGRADTQYF,TRBJ2-3,-,TRBV19,16
CAWGPSGTPEGYTF,TRBJ1-2,-,TRBV30,14
CASSPLQGVAFF,TRBJ1-1,-,TRBV28,12
CASSSLAELAFSYNEQFF,TRBJ2-1,-,TRBV7-2,18
CASSVRDRGTDTQYF,TRBJ2-3,-,TRBV6-4,15
CASSLPVSRNNEQFF,TRBJ2-1,few,TRBV5-4,15
CASTLRGPDNEQFF,TRBJ2-1,-,TRBV27,14